This T cell receptor beta chain emerged from a study of blood T cell repertoires in COVID-19. Assay: immunoSEQ multiplex PCR; the TCRdb copy retains only in-frame clones and omits some. The data hold about 200,000 clones, with around nine tenths observed a single time. CDR1 and CDR2 (germline): LNHDA, SQIVND (reference sequence). The CDR3 consists of 15 residues. V shed 7 bases, J shed 1 base, and the junction held 7 bases outside the gene matches. The receptor was derived from a man aged 55 to 70 with acute or convalescent COVID-19. The chain links TRBV19 to TRBJ2-5; 9 bases map to TRBD2. Input material: peripheral blood. In DNA form, the CDR3 reads TGTGCCAGTAAGGTCGCGGGACTAGCCCAAGAGACCCAGTACTTC. It translates to CASKVAGLAQETQYF.